The 10 T cell receptor beta chains below come from one sample, sequenced in a study of cytomegalovirus exposure and HLA in healthy donors. Both 60 Vbeta primers and 13 Jbeta primers went into the PCR. Sequencing used immunoSEQ multiplex PCR; TCRdb keeps in-frame clones, though not all of them. The data contain about 130,000 clones, about 63% of them seen just once; the ten biggest clones take up 1.6%. The sequenced sample consisted of PBMCs. These receptors came from a man aged 30 to 39 in good health and CMV-seropositive.

This clone came up a few times. This chain links TRBV5-6 with TRBJ2-3; TRBD2 aligns across 9 bases. J was trimmed by 2 bases and V by 0 bases; bases with no gene match: 4. The germline CDR1 and CDR2 sequences are SGHDT and YYEEEE. CDR3 length equals 16 residues. CDR3: CASSLGLAGFTDTQYF. The CDR3 coding sequence is TGTGCCAGCAGCTTGGGTCTAGCGGGATTCACAGATACGCAGTATTTT.

The V call is TRBV6-1, the J call TRBJ2-7; 7 bases are shared with TRBD1. The V gene's germline CDR1 is MNHNS and CDR2 SASEGT. Trimming took 6 bases from V and 6 from J; bases not matched to a gene: 5. The CDR3 is made up of 12 amino acids. CDR3 sequence: CASSATGIEQYF. The CDR3 region has the DNA TGTGCCAGCAGCGCGACAGGGATCGAGCAGTACTTC.

This chain joins TRBV18 and TRBJ2-5; 7 bases map to TRBD1. From germline, CDR1 is KGHSH and CDR2 LQKENI. The junction had 15 bases not matched to a gene; V was cut back by 4 bases and J by 1 base. The CDR3 is 18 amino acids. CDR3 loop: CASSRFLGQTNTQETQYF. CDR3 coding DNA: TGTGCCAGCTCACGCTTCTTGGGACAGACTAACACCCAAGAGACCCAGTACTTC.

A single count supports this clone. The J gene is TRBJ2-1, the V gene TRBV19; D is uncertain. The CDR3 spans 14 residues. The germline V gene has CDR1 LNHDA and CDR2 SQIVND (reference sequence). Trimming stripped 1 base from V and 8 bases from J, with 12 bases between. CDR3 in amino acids: CASSIADTIDEQFF. The DNA for the CDR3 is TGTGCCAGTAGTATAGCTGATACAATCGATGAGCAGTTCTTC. Full variable domain (missing parts from reference TRBV19 and TRBJ2-1): DGGITQSPKYLFRKEGQNVTLSCEQNLNHDAMYWYRQDPGQGLRLIYYSQIVNDFQKGDIAEGYSVSREKKESFPLTVTSAQKNPTAFYLCASSIADTIDEQFFGPGTRLTVL.

There are a few counts of this clone. The J gene is TRBJ2-6, the V gene TRBV5-4; D gene ambiguous. Germline lookup yields CDR1 SGHNT and CDR2 YYREEE (reference sequence). Trimming cost V 4 bases and J 3 bases, with 5 bases left between them. CDR3 length: 13 residues. Written as DNA, the CDR3 is TGTGCCAGCAGCCCCCATGGGGCCAACGTCCTGACTTTC. Its translation: CASSPHGANVLTF.

A single count supports this clone. In DNA, the CDR3 is TGCGCCAGCAGCCAAGATGGGAGGGAGGATACGCAGTATTTT. Its protein product is CASSQDGREDTQYF. The V gene is TRBV4-3, the J gene TRBJ2-3; 7 nucleotides agree with TRBD2. The CDR3 runs 14 residues. V was clipped by 0 bases and J by 6 bases; unmatched bases: 3. Germline CDR1 and CDR2: LGHNA and YSLEER.

This chain uses TRBV5-1 with TRBJ2-1; 9 positions match TRBD2. The CDR3 sequence is 19 residues long. Germline V gene data show CDR1 as SGHRS and CDR2 as YFSETQ. Trimming took 1 base from V and 0 from J; bases not matched to a gene: 11. CDR3 protein: CASSLRGGRATRSYNEQFF. The DNA for the CDR3 is TGCGCCAGCAGCTTGCGGGGCGGGAGGGCCACCCGCTCCTACAATGAGCAGTTCTTC.

V gene TRBV14 combines with J gene TRBJ2-1; 11 bases map to TRBD2. The CDR3 has 15 amino acids. V shed 2 bases and J 6 bases; nucleotides not matched to a gene: 3. Germline lookup yields CDR1 SGHDN and CDR2 FVKESK. The CDR3 nucleotides read TGTGCCAGCAGCCAATTAGCGGGAGGGCCCAATGAGCAGTTCTTC. This gives the protein CASSQLAGGPNEQFF.

This clone turned up a few times. This chain connects TRBV2 to TRBJ2-5; a weak D match, TRBD1 (6 bases). Germline-derived CDR1 and CDR2 are SNHLY and FYNNEI. Between the trimmed V and J ends, which lost 7 bases and 5 bases, there was a span of 14 bases. The CDR3 consists of 13 residues. In nucleotides, the CDR3 is TGTGCCAGCAACAGGGAGCCCCCCGAGACCCAGTACTTC. It encodes CASNREPPETQYF.

Worth noting for this clone: The same CDR3 is also encoded by other DNA sequences in this sample. The chain joins TRBV7-2 to TRBJ1-1, with a tentative D call TRBD1 (6 bases). This CDR3 contains 15 residues. V lost 3 bases and J lost 1, with 12 bases in between. Germline values: CDR1 SGHTA, CDR2 FQGNSA. The CDR3 DNA reads as TGTGCCAGCAGCTTCCACAGGGCCCCGAACACTGAAGCTTTCTTT. It specifies CASSFHRAPNTEAFF.